Presented here are 11 T cell receptor beta chains from one specimen sequenced in a study of T cells in localized non-small cell lung cancer (dated by TCRdb to between 2020 and 2021). The method was the immunoSEQ multiplex PCR assay. Not all clones reach the TCRdb copy of this immuneACCESS table, which keeps in-frame sequences only. Checked studies attribute under half of the gap to unresolved V genes and leave the rest unexplained. In all, the sample holds about 48,000 clones, and around three quarters of those were seen once. The ten largest make up around a sixth of the sample. The sample in question was peripheral blood, obtained before any cancer treatment. Receptors originate from a man aged 40 to 69 with stage I squamous cell lung carcinoma.

There are a few counts of this clone. The sample carries other DNA sequences with the same CDR3. This chain connects TRBV6-1 to TRBJ2-7; 8 bases align to TRBD2. This CDR3 has 13 residues. The ends lost 4 bases at V and 4 bases at J; junction bases unmatched: 3. Germline V gene sequence: CDR1 MNHNS, CDR2 SASEGT. CDR3 in amino acids: CASSAGGGYEQYF. DNA of the CDR3: TGTGCCAGCAGTGCGGGGGGGGGTTACGAGCAGTACTTC.

The rearrangement links TRBV7-3 to TRBJ1-1, with D hard to call. Germline CDR1 reads SGHTA; CDR2 reads FQGTGA. This CDR3 contains 14 residues. V lost 5 bases, J lost 1 base, and 11 bases lay in between. DNA of the CDR3: TGTGCCAGCAGCGTCAGGCACCGGAACACTGAAGCTTTCTTT. It translates to CASSVRHRNTEAFF. Together with reference TRBV7-3 and TRBJ1-1, the CDR3 gives the full variable domain: GAGVSQTPSNKVTEKGKYVELRCDPISGHTALYWYRQSLGQGPEFLIYFQGTGAADDSGLPNDRFFAVRPEGSVSTLKIQRTERGDSAVYLCASSVRHRNTEAFFGQGTRLTVV.

The V and J genes are TRBV29-1 and TRBJ1-5, with 8 nucleotides matching TRBD1. CDR1 and CDR2 (germline): SQVTM, ANQGSEA. Trimming took 7 bases from V and 7 from J; bases not matched to a gene: 15. This CDR3 spans 15 amino acids. CDR3 DNA: TGCAGCGCCGGTGTGGACAGGGCAAGAGGGCAGCCCCAGCATTTT. This gives the protein CSAGVDRARGQPQHF. The entire variable domain, with the rest obtained from reference TRBV29-1 and TRBJ1-5, is as follows: SAVISQKPSRDICQRGTSLTIQCQVDSQVTMMFWYRQQPGQSLTLIATANQGSEATYESGFVIDKFPISRPNLTFSTLTVSNMSPEDSSIYLCSAGVDRARGQPQHFGDGTRLSIL.

The chain joins TRBV9 to TRBJ2-1; TRBD2 matches at 10 bases. The germline CDR1 and CDR2 sequences are SGDLS and YYNGEE. Trimming took 1 base from V and 3 from J; bases not matched to a gene: 1. The CDR3 has 15 amino acids. The CDR3, as DNA: TGTGCCAGCAGCGTATTAGCGGGGGGCTACAATGAGCAGTTCTTC. Translating gives CASSVLAGGYNEQFF. Combining the CDR3 with reference TRBV9 and TRBJ2-1 gives the whole variable domain DSGVTQTPKHLITATGQRVTLRCSPRSGDLSVYWYQQSLDQGLQFLIQYYNGEERAKGNILERFSAQQFPDLHSELNLSSLELGDSALYFCASSVLAGGYNEQFFGPGTRLTVL.

The rearrangement uses TRBV7-9 and TRBJ1-2; a weak D match, TRBD1 (5 bases). The CDR3 length is 14 residues. V lost 0 bases to trimming and J lost 4 bases, with 9 bases between them. Germline assignment: CDR1 SEHNR and CDR2 FQNEAQ (reference sequence). CDR3 amino acids: CASSLASGTYGYTF. The CDR3 DNA follows: TGTGCCAGCAGCTTAGCCTCCGGGACCTATGGCTACACCTTC.

The chain carries TRBV28 and TRBJ1-1; D uncertain. Trimming removed 2 bases at V and 6 bases at J, with 16 bases between. The CDR3 consists of 15 residues. Germline CDR1 MDHEN, CDR2 SYDVKM. For the CDR3, the DNA is TGTGCCAGCAGTTTAGGCCAGGAGGGAAAAGCTGAAGCTTTCTTT. Translation: CASSLGQEGKAEAFF.

This clone has more than one count but fewer than ten. J is TRBJ2-2 and V is TRBV25-1; a possible D gene is TRBD1 (6 bases). V gave up 10 bases and J gave up 0 bases, with 15 bases separating them. The CDR3 sequence is 15 residues long. CDR1 is MGHDK, CDR2 SYGVNS, per germline. CDR3 residues: CATSGTPTNTGELFF. In DNA, the CDR3 is TGTGCCACCTCCGGGACACCCACGAACACCGGGGAGCTGTTTTTT.

This clone was seen a few times. V and J are TRBV4-1 and TRBJ2-7; 7 nucleotides agree with TRBD1. After removal of 3 bases from V and 0 bases from J, the junction contained 11 bases not matched to a gene. Germline loops: CDR1 MGHRA, CDR2 YSYEKL. This CDR3 comprises 17 residues. The CDR3 protein is CASSHPTTGTASYEQYF. The CDR3 nucleotides are TGCGCCAGCAGCCATCCCACTACCGGGACAGCCTCCTACGAGCAGTACTTC.

In this sample, this clone turned up once. The chain is built from TRBV7-9 and TRBJ1-1; no firm D call. This CDR3 spans 13 amino acids. V lost 5 bases and J lost 10, with 17 bases in between. CDR1 and CDR2 from the germline V gene are SEHNR and FQNEAQ (reference sequence). CDR3 residues: CASSPTVDRRAFF. The DNA for the CDR3 is TGTGCCAGCAGCCCGACCGTCGATCGGAGAGCTTTCTTT.

This chain uses TRBV7-3 with TRBJ1-1; the D is unclear. Per germline, CDR1 SGHTA and CDR2 FQGTGA. CDR3 length: 13 residues. Trimming pared 3 bases from V and 6 bases from J, leaving 11 bases between. CDR3 in DNA: TGTGCCAGCAGCTTGGGTCAGGTCGCTGAAGCTTTCTTT. Protein: CASSLGQVAEAFF.

The chain is built from TRBV4-2 and TRBJ2-7; D is unclear. CDR3 size: 14 residues. The germline V and J ends were trimmed by 1 base and 0 bases, with 7 bases remaining between them. Per the germline V gene, CDR1 is LGHNA and CDR2 is YNFKEQ. The CDR3 sequence is CASSQGPPSYEQYF. CDR3 nucleotide sequence: TGTGCCAGCAGCCAAGGGCCTCCCTCCTACGAGCAGTACTTC.